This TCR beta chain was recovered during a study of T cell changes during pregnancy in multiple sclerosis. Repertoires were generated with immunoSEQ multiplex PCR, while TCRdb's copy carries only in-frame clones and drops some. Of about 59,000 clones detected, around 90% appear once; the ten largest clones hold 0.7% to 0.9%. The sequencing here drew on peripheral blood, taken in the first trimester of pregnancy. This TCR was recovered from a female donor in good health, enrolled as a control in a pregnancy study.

CDR3: CASSDSSGGAADTQYF. CDR3 DNA sequence: TGTGCCAGCAGTGATAGCTCGGGGGGGGCCGCGGATACGCAGTATTTT. The V and J genes are TRBV25-1 and TRBJ2-3, with TRBD2 matching 8 bases. Germline V gene data show CDR1 as MGHDK and CDR2 as SYGVNS. The trim removed 3 bases at V and 6 bases at J, leaving 11 bases unmatched. The CDR3 contains 16 residues.